The 23 T cell receptor beta chains below were found in one sample sequenced in a study of OX40 agonist ivuxolimab in advanced cancers. Produced via immunoSEQ multiplex PCR; TCRdb's table is partial and in-frame only. The sample contains about 70,000 clones, roughly 89% of which appear only once. Sequencing was performed on CD4+ or CD8+ T cells sorted from blood, taken in a trial of the OX40 agonist ivuxolimab. The receptors here all came from an adult with an advanced solid tumor such as melanoma, head and neck, liver or kidney cancer.

Only a few counts were recorded for this clone. The chain is built from TRBV19 and TRBJ1-6; D not resolved. Trimming left V 5 bases short and J 5 bases short, with 7 bases between. This CDR3 contains 13 residues. Germline CDR1 LNHDA, CDR2 SQIVND (reference sequence). CDR3 sequence (DNA): TGTGCCAGTAGTGTGGCAGATAATTCACCCCTCCACTTT. It encodes CASSVADNSPLHF.

CDR3 region: CASSLSRAGEQYF. The CDR3 DNA is TGTGCCAGCAGCTTATCTCGGGCTGGGGAGCAGTACTTC. The V call is TRBV7-8, the J call TRBJ2-7; D not certain. The CDR3 is 13 residues long. Trimming removed 2 bases from V and 7 bases from J, with 12 bases in between. CDR1 is SGHVS, CDR2 FQNEAQ, per germline.

This chain uses TRBV11-2 with TRBJ1-5, with D unclear. The CDR3 has 12 amino acids. Germline CDR1 is SGHAT and CDR2 is FQNNGV. Trimming took off 5 bases at V and 9 bases at J, with 11 bases between the two ends. Here the CDR3 DNA reads TGTGCCAGCAGCCAGGAGGGTCGGCCCCAGCATTTT. Its protein is CASSQEGRPQHF.

This rearrangement joins TRBV11-3 to TRBJ2-5, with 7 bases fitting TRBD1. The CDR3 consists of 14 residues. CDR1 is SGHNT and CDR2 is YENEEA in the germline V gene. The ends lost 7 bases at V and 2 bases at J; junction bases unmatched: 7. The CDR3 loop reads CASTRDSTQETQYF. The CDR3 region has the DNA TGTGCCAGCACCCGGGACAGCACTCAAGAGACCCAGTACTTC. The entire variable domain, with the rest obtained from reference TRBV11-3 and TRBJ2-5, is as follows: EAGVVQSPRYKIIEKKQPVAFWCNPISGHNTLYWYLQNLGQGPELLIRYENEEAVDDSQLPKDRFSAERLKGVDSTLKIQPAELGDSAVYLCASTRDSTQETQYFGPGTRLLVL.

This chain connects TRBV11-1 to TRBJ2-1; 7 bases fit TRBD1. The CDR3 runs to 17 residues. Germline V gives CDR1 SGHAT, CDR2 FQDESV (reference sequence). J gave up 9 bases and V 3 bases, and 17 bases lay outside the gene matches. CDR3 bases: TGTGCCAGCAGCTTGGGGAGAGGACAGGATGAAAGAGCTGAGCAGTTCTTC. This gives the protein CASSLGRGQDERAEQFF.

The chain couples TRBV6-5 to TRBJ1-6; D ambiguous. Trimming took off 0 bases at V and 8 bases at J, with 11 bases between the two ends. Germline CDR1 reads MNHEY; CDR2 reads SVGAGI. The CDR3 consists of 15 residues. CDR3 residues: CASSYSNGNDSPLHF. In DNA form, the CDR3 reads TGTGCCAGCAGTTACTCAAACGGAAACGATTCACCCCTCCACTTT.

The V gene is TRBV15, the J gene TRBJ2-3; 8 nucleotides match TRBD1. The junction had 7 bases not matched to a gene; V was cut back by 3 bases and J by 2 bases. The CDR3 covers 16 residues. Germline values: CDR1 LNHNV, CDR2 YYDKDF (reference sequence). This CDR3 reads CATSRDTGGPTDTQYF. CDR3 in DNA: TGTGCCACCAGCAGGGACACAGGGGGTCCCACAGATACGCAGTATTTT.

The rearrangement links TRBV7-2 to TRBJ2-3; D remains ambiguous. Per germline, CDR1 SGHTA and CDR2 FQGNSA. Trimming cost V 5 bases and J 2 bases, with 14 bases left between them. The CDR3 is 15 amino acids. The chain's CDR3 is CASSPGSSLTDTQYF. Here the CDR3 DNA reads TGTGCCAGCAGCCCCGGGTCATCCCTCACAGATACGCAGTATTTT.

The gene calls are TRBV30 and TRBJ1-3; D gene uncertain. The CDR3 runs 11 residues. Trimming took off 5 bases at V and 8 bases at J, with 10 bases between the two ends. CDR1 and CDR2 from the germline V gene are GTSNPN and SVGIG (reference sequence). The CDR3 spells CAWGMGDTIYF. The CDR3 nucleotides are TGTGCCTGGGGAATGGGAGACACCATATATTTT.

V usage is TRBV4-1 and J usage is TRBJ1-2; no definite D call. CDR1 and CDR2 (germline): MGHRA, YSYEKL. V shed 4 bases and J shed 2 bases, with 8 bases lying between them. This CDR3 spans 13 amino acids. The CDR3 loop is CASSPPENYGYTF. The CDR3 DNA sequence: TGCGCCAGCAGCCCGCCGGAGAACTATGGCTACACCTTC.

The chain joins TRBV11-3 to TRBJ1-1, with unresolved D. In germline, CDR1 is SGHNT, CDR2 YENEEA. Trimming removed 0 bases at V and 0 bases at J, with 2 bases between. This CDR3 comprises 13 residues. The CDR3 sequence is CASSLEMNTEAFF. In DNA form, the CDR3 reads TGTGCCAGCAGCTTAGAAATGAACACTGAAGCTTTCTTT.

This chain connects TRBV7-9 to TRBJ1-1; D ambiguous. Germline assignment: CDR1 SEHNR and CDR2 FQNEAQ (reference sequence). V was shortened by 0 bases and J by 6 bases, with 11 bases between the two germline ends. CDR3 size: 14 residues. CDR3 sequence: CASSLAWREAEAFF. The CDR3 nucleotides read TGTGCCAGCAGCTTAGCCTGGCGTGAGGCTGAAGCTTTCTTT.

The rearrangement joins TRBV6-4 to TRBJ2-1; TRBD2 might be the D (6 bases). V lost 2 bases and J 9 bases, leaving 14 bases between the germline ends. This CDR3 comprises 14 residues. Germline V CDR1 and CDR2: MRHNA, SNTAGT. The CDR3 reads CASSDIGRAGEQFF. The DNA of the CDR3 is TGTGCCAGCAGTGACATCGGTCGAGCGGGTGAGCAGTTCTTC.

The chain employs TRBV6-5 and TRBJ2-1; 9 bases map to TRBD1. The CDR3 totals 14 residues. Germline V lookup: CDR1 MNHEY, CDR2 SVGAGI. V was pared by 9 bases and J by 2 bases, with 5 bases of the junction left unmatched. DNA for the CDR3: TGTGCCAGTACCGGGACAGGGCCCTACAATGAGCAGTTCTTC. Translating gives CASTGTGPYNEQFF.

The CDR3 DNA is TGTGCCAGTAGTATAAGGGAGGGGATTGGAGAGACCCAGTACTTC. As protein: CASSIREGIGETQYF. V is TRBV19 and J is TRBJ2-5; 7 bases align to TRBD2. Germline V CDR1 and CDR2: LNHDA, SQIVND (reference sequence). J lost 4 bases, V lost 2 bases, and 7 bases had no gene match. CDR3 size: 15 residues.

Notes on this clone: The same CDR3 also results from other DNA sequences found in this sample. V gene TRBV5-1 combines with J gene TRBJ2-7, with a tentative D call TRBD2 (6 bases). V lost 4 bases, J lost 4 bases, and 9 bases lay in between. CDR3 length: 12 residues. Germline CDR1 is SGHRS and CDR2 is YFSETQ. The DNA of the CDR3 is TGCGCCAGCAGCCGAGGGACTTACGAGCAGTACTTC. Translating it yields CASSRGTYEQYF. The variable domain in full, with the rest retrieved from reference TRBV5-1 and TRBJ2-7, is KAGVTQTPRYLIKTRGQQVTLSCSPISGHRSVSWYQQTPGQGLQFLFEYFSETQRNKGNFPGRFSGRQFSNSRSEMNVSTLELGDSALYLCASSRGTYEQYFGPGTRLTVT.

The chain carries TRBV5-4 and TRBJ1-4; the D gene is possibly TRBD1 (6 bases). The CDR3 is 14 amino acids. Germline values: CDR1 SGHNT, CDR2 YYREEE (reference sequence). V was shortened by 3 bases and J by 4 bases, with 10 bases between the two germline ends. The CDR3 sequence is CASSSQGVNEKLFF. Here the CDR3 DNA reads TGTGCCAGCAGCTCACAGGGAGTTAATGAAAAACTGTTTTTT.

The CDR3 region has the DNA TGCGCCAGCAGCCAAGATTTCCGTAGGGGCGAGCAGTACTTC. This gives the protein CASSQDFRRGEQYF. The chain combines TRBV4-3 with TRBJ2-7; D might be TRBD1 (5 bases). The V end lost 0 bases, the J end lost 6 bases, and 12 bases lay between the germline ends. The germline gives CDR1 LGHNA, CDR2 YSLEER. The CDR3 spans 14 residues.

The chain carries TRBV19 and TRBJ2-7; TRBD1 matches 7 bases. J lost 3 bases, V lost 5 bases, and 4 bases had no gene match. Germline CDR1 is LNHDA and CDR2 is SQIVND (reference sequence). The CDR3 totals 13 residues. CDR3 sequence: CASSDRDLYEQYF. The CDR3 DNA is TGTGCCAGTAGTGACAGGGATCTCTACGAGCAGTACTTC.

The chain uses TRBV4-2 and TRBJ2-3; D is unresolved. Trimming stripped 0 bases from V and 1 base from J, with 8 bases between. The CDR3 has 15 residues. From germline, CDR1 is LGHNA and CDR2 YNFKEQ. This CDR3 is CASSQDQMGTDTQYF. The CDR3 nucleotides are TGTGCCAGCAGCCAAGATCAAATGGGCACAGATACGCAGTATTTT.

The chain uses TRBV7-9 and TRBJ1-1; a weak D match, TRBD1 (6 bases). Germline CDR1 is SEHNR and CDR2 is FQNEAQ (reference sequence). Between the trimmed V and J ends, which lost 3 bases and 4 bases, there was a span of 9 bases. This CDR3 contains 13 residues. The DNA of the CDR3 is TGTGCCAGCAGCTTTGCAGGGGTCACTGAAGCTTTCTTT. This encodes CASSFAGVTEAFF.

The CDR3 region is CASSRITGGAAEAFF. The CDR3 nucleotides are TGCGCCAGCAGCCGAATAACAGGGGGTGCGGCTGAAGCTTTCTTT. The chain has TRBV4-3 and TRBJ1-1; 8 bases agree with TRBD1. The CDR3 is 15 amino acids. In germline, CDR1 is LGHNA, CDR2 YSLEER. V was pared by 4 bases and J by 6 bases, with 10 bases of the junction left unmatched.

The rearrangement joins TRBV5-5 to TRBJ1-4; 7 positions match TRBD1. CDR3 size: 16 residues. The germline CDR1 and CDR2 sequences are SGHKS and YYEKEE (reference sequence). Trimming at V came to 5 bases and at J to 4 bases, leaving 11 bases not matched to a gene. The CDR3 nucleotides read TGTGCCAGCAGGGAGGACAGGTCAAAGGGTAATGAAAAACTGTTTTTT. Translated: CASREDRSKGNEKLFF.